This note documents a single TCR beta chain sequence. The length of the CDR3 is 15 residues. Germline V gene lookup returns CDR1 MDHEN and CDR2 SYDVKM. Deletions cut 2 bases from V and 4 bases from J, with 12 bases between. Sequencing was performed with immunoSEQ multiplex PCR; in TCRdb, only in-frame clones are kept and a portion is missing. The top ten clones hold around 3.3% of a sample with fewer than 450,000 clones, roughly 89% of them seen once. The data derive from a study of blood T cell repertoires in COVID-19. At the level of the study: Collection of acute and convalescent COVID-19 samples took place in the United States, Italy and Spain.

This chain uses TRBV28 with TRBJ1-5; D is unresolved. Sequenced material: peripheral blood. This clonotype was sampled from a woman aged 18 to 35 who had recovered from COVID-19. CDR3 nucleotides: TGTGCCAGCAGTTTAATGGTCAGGATGAATCAGCCCCAGCATTTT. Protein: CASSLMVRMNQPQHF. The entire variable domain, with the rest obtained from reference TRBV28 and TRBJ1-5, is as follows: DVKVTQSSRYLVKRTGEKVFLECVQDMDHENMFWYRQDPGLGLRLIYFSYDVKMKEKGDIPEGYSVSREKKERFSLILESASTNQTSMYLCASSLMVRMNQPQHFGDGTRLSIL.